These 26 T cell receptor beta chains share one sample of origin, sequenced in a study of T cell repertoires in cytomegalovirus infection. Antigen specificity for these receptors is unknown. TCRdb processed the reads anew with MiXCR; each CDR3 protein has one entry. The data hold around 900,000 distinct CDR3 sequences, with approximately 33% observed a single time. Specimen: cultured CD8+ T cells from PBMCs, collected from culture after CMV antigen stimulation. These receptors originate from a human donor in good health (CMV status not recorded). Some clones in this sample may be carry-over from other donors' samples.

This clonotype was picked up a small number of times. The chain links TRBV6-5 to TRBJ2-3, with D possibly called TRBD1 or TRBD2 (5 bases each). The ends were cut back, 5 bases at V and 6 bases at J, with 24 bases in the middle. Germline V CDR1 and CDR2: MNHEY, SVGAGI. The CDR3 contains 17 residues. DNA for the CDR3: TGTGCCAGCAGTCCCTCGATAGGCACGGGGCGGGTGGATACGCAGTATTTT. Its translation is CASSPSIGTGRVDTQYF.

This clonotype was counted ten times or more. The CDR3 bases are TGTGCCAGCAGCCGTCTACCGACCGGGGAGCTGTTTTTT. Protein: CASSRLPTGELFF. V is TRBV7-6 and J is TRBJ2-2, with D unresolved. The CDR3 has 13 residues. Germline values: CDR1 SGHVS, CDR2 FNYEAQ. Between the trimmed V and J ends, which lost 5 bases and 5 bases, there was a span of 9 bases.

V usage is TRBV11-2 and J usage is TRBJ2-3; 8 bases match TRBD1. Per germline, CDR1 SGHAT and CDR2 FQNNGV. The CDR3 runs 17 residues. Trimming removed 3 bases from V and 0 bases from J; junction bases left unmatched: 8. The CDR3 DNA reads as TGTGCCAGCAGCTTGCCCCTTGACAGGGGTAGCACAGATACGCAGTATTTT. Protein: CASSLPLDRGSTDTQYF.

This chain links TRBV7-9 with TRBJ2-4; D not certain. The CDR3 contains 12 residues. Germline V gene sequence: CDR1 SEHNR, CDR2 FQNEAQ (reference sequence). The V gene lost 8 bases and the J gene lost 9 bases, with 14 bases spanning the gap. The CDR3 DNA is TGTGCCAGCGGGGAACCGAACACCATTCAGTACTTC. Translated: CASGEPNTIQYF.

The sample holds many counts of this clonotype. The gene calls are TRBV20-1 and TRBJ2-1, with 8 positions matching TRBD1. V was clipped by 3 bases and J by 2 bases; unmatched bases: 9. Germline lookup yields CDR1 DFQATT and CDR2 SNEGSKA (reference sequence). The CDR3 runs to 16 residues. CDR3: CSARATGVGAYNEQFF. The CDR3 nucleotides read TGCAGTGCTAGGGCGACAGGGGTGGGGGCCTACAATGAGCAGTTCTTC.

This chain links TRBV7-9 with TRBJ2-7, with D possibly called TRBD1 or TRBD2 (5 bases each). This CDR3 comprises 15 residues. Germline-derived CDR1 and CDR2 are SEHNR and FQNEAQ (reference sequence). The V gene lost 4 bases and the J gene lost 5 bases, with 18 bases spanning the gap. CDR3 sequence: CASSSGPRGGNEQYF. CDR3 nucleotide sequence: TGTGCCAGCAGCTCCGGGCCGAGGGGTGGCAACGAGCAGTACTTC.

This clonotype was found many times. The V call is TRBV12-3 or TRBV12-4, the J call TRBJ1-2; 8 bases map to TRBD1. The CDR3 length is 14 residues. J lost 4 bases, V lost 6 bases, and 7 bases had no gene match. The CDR3 sequence is CASRTGVPLYGYTF. DNA for the CDR3: TGTGCCAGCAGGACAGGGGTCCCTCTCTATGGCTACACCTTC.

The chain recombines TRBV7-2 with TRBJ2-1; either TRBD1 or TRBD2 may supply D (5 bases each). The V end was cut by 3 bases, the J end by 0 bases, with 12 bases between. Germline V gene data show CDR1 as SGHTA and CDR2 as FQGNSA. The CDR3 length is 16 residues. The CDR3 reads CASSFSEGVSYNEQFF. The DNA of the CDR3 is TGTGCCAGCAGCTTTAGCGAAGGGGTCTCCTACAATGAGCAGTTCTTC.

The V call is TRBV15, the J call TRBJ1-3; 7 nucleotides match TRBD1. Unmatched junction bases numbered 2, after V lost 0 bases and J lost 0 bases. CDR3 length: 16 residues. CDR1 is LNHNV and CDR2 is YYDKDF in the germline V gene (reference sequence). The CDR3 region is CATSRDRTGSGNTIYF. Written as DNA, the CDR3 is TGTGCCACCAGCAGAGACAGGACAGGCTCTGGAAACACCATATATTTT.

This clonotype turned up a few times. CDR3 coding DNA: TGTGCCACCAGCTTTGGGGACAGGGGGCACATTGATGAAAAACTGTTTTTT. This translates into CATSFGDRGHIDEKLFF. This sequence joins TRBV15 and TRBJ1-4, with TRBD1 identical over 12 bases. The trim removed 5 bases at V and 6 bases at J, leaving 10 bases unmatched. This CDR3 contains 17 residues. Germline assignment: CDR1 LNHNV and CDR2 YYDKDF (reference sequence).

V gene TRBV27 combines with J gene TRBJ1-2, with 8 bases aligning to TRBD1. V trimming: 3 bases; J trimming: 6 bases; junction bases outside the gene matches: 6. From germline, CDR1 is MNHEY and CDR2 SMNVEV (reference sequence). There are 14 residues in the CDR3. CDR3 in DNA: TGTGCCAGCAGTTTCAGGGTGACAGGGGATGGCTACACCTTC. It codes for CASSFRVTGDGYTF.

The chain employs TRBV27 and TRBJ1-5; D remains unclear. The CDR3 covers 15 residues. V was clipped by 7 bases and J by 0 bases, with 13 bases between them. CDR1 and CDR2 (germline): MNHEY, SMNVEV (reference sequence). The CDR3 DNA sequence: TGTGCCAGCAAAGCCCATATGTCTAGCAATCAGCCCCAGCATTTT. It is translated as CASKAHMSSNQPQHF.

V usage is TRBV9 and J usage is TRBJ2-1; TRBD2 agrees at 10 bases. The CDR3 is 14 residues long. V dropped 0 bases and J dropped 7; count of bases not matched to a gene: 1. Per the germline V gene, CDR1 is SGDLS and CDR2 is YYNGEE. The CDR3 spells CASSVASGGNEQFF. The CDR3 nucleotides are TGTGCCAGCAGCGTAGCTAGCGGGGGAAATGAGCAGTTCTTC.

The gene calls are TRBV5-6 and TRBJ1-1; 9 positions match TRBD1. Germline V gene sequence: CDR1 SGHDT, CDR2 YYEEEE. The V and J ends lost 3 bases and 4 bases, in that order; junction bases with no gene match: 4. The CDR3 sequence is 14 residues long. CDR3 in amino acids: CASSWTGEVTEAFF. Here the CDR3 DNA reads TGTGCCAGCAGCTGGACAGGGGAGGTCACTGAAGCTTTCTTT. The entire variable domain, with the rest obtained from reference TRBV5-6 and TRBJ1-1, is as follows: DAGVTQSPTHLIKTRGQQVTLRCSPKSGHDTVSWYQQALGQGPQFIFQYYEEEERQRGNFPDRFSGHQFPNYSSELNVNALLLGDSALYLCASSWTGEVTEAFFGQGTRLTVV.

The sample holds a few counts of this clonotype. The CDR3 protein is CATSDLHLDSHEQYV. The CDR3 DNA reads TGTGCCACCAGTGATTTGCACCTCGACTCCCACGAGCAGTACGTC. V is TRBV24-1 and J is TRBJ2-7; unclear D gene. The CDR3 is 15 residues long. Germline CDR1 reads KGHDR; CDR2 reads SFDVKD.

V and J are TRBV27 and TRBJ1-1; 7 bases agree with TRBD1. The CDR3 is made up of 16 amino acids. V was clipped by 0 bases and J by 5 bases; unmatched bases: 9. Germline V gene lookup returns CDR1 MNHEY and CDR2 SMNVEV (reference sequence). The CDR3 region has the DNA TGTGCCAGCAGTTTATCGTGGGGGCAGGGGGGGACTGAAGCTTTCTTT. Its protein product is CASSLSWGQGGTEAFF.

V usage is TRBV7-4 and J usage is TRBJ1-1; no clear D. Per germline, CDR1 SGHVT and CDR2 SQSDAQ. V lost 8 bases and J lost 4, with 11 bases in between. The CDR3 runs 12 residues. This chain's CDR3 is CASDPSITEAFF. The CDR3 DNA sequence: TGTGCCAGCGATCCCTCGATCACTGAAGCTTTCTTT.

This clonotype has more than one count but fewer than ten. The J gene is TRBJ2-5, the V gene TRBV4-1; 8 positions match TRBD1. CDR1 and CDR2 (germline): MGHRA, YSYEKL. CDR3 size: 16 residues. V was pared by 0 bases and J by 5 bases, with 8 bases of the junction left unmatched. The CDR3 nucleotides are TGCGCCAGCAGCCAAGAGTTTCAGGGGGCCGGGGAGACCCAGTACTTC. It specifies CASSQEFQGAGETQYF.

This clonotype was seen a handful of times. The rearrangement joins TRBV7-8 to TRBJ2-7; possibly TRBD2 for D (5 bases). Germline loops: CDR1 SGHVS, CDR2 FQNEAQ. Between the trimmed V and J ends, which lost 5 bases and 5 bases, there was a span of 19 bases. The length of the CDR3 is 15 residues. The CDR3 coding sequence is TGTGCCAGCAGCCTAAAGGCTGATTGGAGGAACGAGCAGTACTTC. Translation: CASSLKADWRNEQYF. The full variable domain, in which reference TRBV7-8 and TRBJ2-7 provide the parts outside the CDR3, is GAGVSQSPRYKVAKRGQDVALRCDPISGHVSLFWYQQALGQGPEFLTYFQNEAQLDKSGLPSDRFFAERPEGSVSTLKIQRTQQEDSAVYLCASSLKADWRNEQYFGPGTRLTVT.

With regard to this clonotype: An end of the junction differs from the germline gene, which may be a read error. The CDR3 DNA sequence: TGCAGCGTCGAAGGACCCCGGGGTAATGAAGCTTTCTTT. It is translated as CSVEGPRGNEAFF. This chain links TRBV29-1 with TRBJ1-1; D gene ambiguous. CDR3 size: 13 residues. CDR1 is SQVTM and CDR2 is ANQGSEA in the germline V gene. The full variable domain, its missing parts supplied by reference TRBV29-1 and TRBJ1-1, is SAVISQKPSRDICQRGTSLTIQCQVDSQVTMMFWYRQQPGQSLTLIATANQGSEATYESGFVIDKFPISRPNLTFSTLTVSNMSPEDSSIYLCSVEGPRGNEAFFGQGTRLTVV.

The chain is built from TRBV9 and TRBJ1-4; possible D gene TRBD1, 5 bases. Trimming shortened V by 0 bases and J by 5 bases, and 5 bases separated the two germline ends. The CDR3 loop spans 13 amino acids. Germline V lookup: CDR1 SGDLS, CDR2 YYNGEE. CDR3 coding DNA: TGTGCCAGCAGCGTAGGGGACAATGAAAAACTGTTTTTT. The encoded protein is CASSVGDNEKLFF. Variable domain in full (rest from reference TRBV9 and TRBJ1-4): DSGVTQTPKHLITATGQRVTLRCSPRSGDLSVYWYQQSLDQGLQFLIQYYNGEERAKGNILERFSAQQFPDLHSELNLSSLELGDSALYFCASSVGDNEKLFFGSGTQLSVL.

This clonotype was found a few times. The CDR3 DNA reads as TGCGCCAGCAGCCCCCTATTCGGGGTTTACTATGGCTACACCTTC. Translating gives CASSPLFGVYYGYTF. This chain links TRBV4-1 with TRBJ1-2; no clear D. V lost 4 bases and J lost 3, with 15 bases in between. The CDR3 contains 15 residues. The germline V gene has CDR1 MGHRA and CDR2 YSYEKL.

The chain carries TRBV7-9 and TRBJ2-2, with D possibly TRBD2 on 5 matching bases. Trimming took 5 bases from V and 1 from J, leaving 14 bases between them. CDR3 length: 16 residues. Germline V gene sequence: CDR1 SEHNR, CDR2 FQNEAQ (reference sequence). The CDR3 loop is CASSDSEGQNTGELFF. The CDR3 DNA is TGTGCCAGCAGCGATAGCGAGGGCCAGAACACCGGGGAGCTGTTTTTT.

This clonotype was seen a handful of times. The rearrangement uses TRBV11-2 and TRBJ1-2; 7 bases are shared with TRBD1. CDR1 SGHAT and CDR2 FQNNGV come from the germline V gene. This CDR3 has 16 amino acids. The junction had 13 bases not matched to a gene; V was cut back by 4 bases and J by 5 bases. CDR3 sequence: CASSSVRRDSRYGYTF. CDR3 bases: TGTGCCAGCAGCTCAGTTAGACGGGACAGCCGTTATGGCTACACCTTC.

A note on this clonotype: One end of the junction varies from germline; a read error may be responsible. This sequence joins TRBV9 and TRBJ2-1; the match to TRBD1 covers 9 bases. CDR3 length: 15 residues. Per the germline V gene, CDR1 is SGDLS and CDR2 is YYNGEE. As DNA, the CDR3 is TGTTCCAGCAGCGCACCGGGACAGGGATACAATGAGCAGTTCTTC. It encodes CSSSAPGQGYNEQFF.

The CDR3 protein is CASTDWSSGNTIYF. DNA of the CDR3: TGTGCCAGTACCGACTGGAGCTCTGGAAACACCATATATTTT. This chain links TRBV19 with TRBJ1-3; D unclear. Germline lookup yields CDR1 LNHDA and CDR2 SQIVND (reference sequence). Trimming took off 7 bases at V and 0 bases at J, with 10 bases between the two ends. This CDR3 has 14 amino acids.